This T cell receptor beta chain was recovered during a study of T-cell memory formation after mild COVID-19. MiXCR, applied by TCRdb to the 5' RACE reads, yields one record per CDR3 protein. The sample gives fewer than 650,000 distinct CDR3 sequences, 17% of which show up once; about 8.1% is in the top ten. The germline V gene encodes CDR1 SNHLY and CDR2 FYNNEI. The CDR3 sequence is 12 residues long. The V gene end was trimmed by 10 bases and the J gene end by 6 bases; junction bases not matched to a gene: 4. This receptor was taken from an adult woman who had mild COVID-19 (a few samples of this study predate the infection). Cell type and time point are not known. The sequencing sample was made of PBMCs or a T cell subset sorted from them (not recorded which). The chain couples TRBV2 to TRBJ2-2; TRBD2 matches 8 bases. CDR3: CAIGLAAGELFF. CDR3 DNA sequence: TGTGCCATTGGACTAGCTGCCGGGGAGCTGTTTTTT.